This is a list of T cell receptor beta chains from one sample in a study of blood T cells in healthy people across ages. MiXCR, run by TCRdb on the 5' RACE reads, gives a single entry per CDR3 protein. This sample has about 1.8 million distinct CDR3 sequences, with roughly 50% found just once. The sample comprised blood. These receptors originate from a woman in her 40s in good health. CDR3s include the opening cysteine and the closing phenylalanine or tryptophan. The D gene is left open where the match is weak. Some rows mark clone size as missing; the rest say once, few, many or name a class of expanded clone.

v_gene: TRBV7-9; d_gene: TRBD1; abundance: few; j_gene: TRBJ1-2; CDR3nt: TGTGCCAGCAGCCTGCCGGGACAGGGCCTCTATGGCTACACCTTC; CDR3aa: CASSLPGQGLYGYTF
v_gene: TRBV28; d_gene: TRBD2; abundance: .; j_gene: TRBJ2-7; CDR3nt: TGTGCCAGCAAGCAGCGGGGGGCACCTTCCTACGAGCAGTACTTC; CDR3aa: CASKQRGAPSYEQYF
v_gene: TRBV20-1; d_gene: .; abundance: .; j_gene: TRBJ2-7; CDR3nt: TGCAGTGCACCGGACGAAAGCACCTACGAGCAGTACTTC; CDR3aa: CSAPDESTYEQYF
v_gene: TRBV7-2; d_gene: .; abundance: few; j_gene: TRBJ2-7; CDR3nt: TGTGCCAGCAGCTTCCAAGGGTCTAGCACCTACGAGCAGTACTTC; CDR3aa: CASSFQGSSTYEQYF
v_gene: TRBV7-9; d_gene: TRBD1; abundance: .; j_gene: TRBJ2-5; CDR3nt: TGTGCCAGCAGCTTTGGATCCGGGACAGGTTACCAAGAGACCCAGTACTTC; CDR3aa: CASSFGSGTGYQETQYF
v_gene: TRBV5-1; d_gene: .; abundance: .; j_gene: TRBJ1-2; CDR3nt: TGCGCCAGCAGCTTGTTGACAACTAACTATGGCTACACCTTC; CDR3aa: CASSLLTTNYGYTF
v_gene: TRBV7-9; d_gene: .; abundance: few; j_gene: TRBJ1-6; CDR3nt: TGTGCCAGCAGCTTAGCACGGGGGAATAATTCACCCCTCCACTTT; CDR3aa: CASSLARGNNSPLHF
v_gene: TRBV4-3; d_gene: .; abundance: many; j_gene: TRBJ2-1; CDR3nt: TGTGCCAGCAGCCAAGAGTTGAGCTCCTACAATGAGCAGTTCTTC; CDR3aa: CASSQELSSYNEQFF
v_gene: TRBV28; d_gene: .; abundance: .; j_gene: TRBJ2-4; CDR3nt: TGTGCCAGCCGAAAAGGGGGGACCAAAAACATTCAGTACTTC; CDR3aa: CASRKGGTKNIQYF
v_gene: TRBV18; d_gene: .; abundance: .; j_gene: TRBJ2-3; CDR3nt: TGTGCCAGCTCACTCAGGGCAGACACAGATACGCAGTATTTT; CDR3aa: CASSLRADTDTQYF